The T cell receptor beta chain under discussion was sequenced for a study of OX40 agonist ivuxolimab in advanced cancers. Study-level background: Ivuxolimab was an agonistic, fully human IgG2 monoclonal antibody directed against OX40 (CD134), a costimulatory receptor. Intravenous ivuxolimab was administered to patients every 2 weeks at six dose levels: 0.01, 0.1, 0.3, 1.5, 3 and 10 mg/kg. Of the approximately 50 patients in dose escalation, approximately 20 had hepatocellular carcinoma, some 15 had melanoma, 9 had renal cell carcinoma and 9 had head and neck cancer. A male proportion of around 83% and a mean age of 60 years, ranging from roughly 23 to 85, were recorded for the dose-escalation cohort. Prior anti-PD-1, anti-PD-L1 or anti-CTLA-4 therapy was permitted, and checkpoint inhibitors had been received by more than 35% of dose-escalation patients. Three dose-escalation patients achieved partial responses, one with hepatocellular carcinoma and two with cutaneous melanoma. Peripheral TCRbeta sequencing was intended to test whether TCR sequence diversity was altered and clonal T-cell expansion was caused by ivuxolimab. The paper covers the monotherapy dose-escalation part of the phase I ivuxolimab trial, which included N ≈ 52 patients. The investigation overall reported the following: At doses of 0.1 to 3.0 mg/kg, clonal expansion of both CD4+ and CD8+ blood T cells was observed from baseline to week 6. In partial responders in the 0.1-3.0 mg/kg groups, normalized peripheral clonal expansion was found to be among the lowest, especially among CD8+ T cells. Low levels of normalized T-cell clonal expansion were also seen in some patients who did not respond. Antigen specificity was not determined for the clonally expanded peripheral T cells. On average, CD8+ T cells showed more expanded clones than CD4+ T cells after ivuxolimab.

Patients with autoimmune disease history or receiving systemic immunosuppression were excluded from the trial. Peripheral blood for TCR sequencing was collected from all dose cohorts at baseline, on cycle 4 day 1, and on cycle 7 day 1. Samples came from an open-label, multicenter, first-in-human phase I dose-escalation trial of ivuxolimab. Adults with locally advanced or metastatic melanoma, renal cell, hepatocellular, or head and neck squamous cell carcinoma were enrolled in the trial. CD4+ and CD8+ T cells were sorted separately from peripheral blood before TCR sequencing. On this clone itself: This receptor's antigen is unknown. No much larger clonotype is one base removed from it; base qualities were not supplied.

Trimming takes 0 bases from V and 2 bases from J, and the germline ends sit 7 bases apart. Based on the germline V gene (reference sequence), the CDR1 and CDR2 sequences are MNHNY and SVGAGI. From its cysteine to its phenylalanine, the CDR3 spans 15 amino acids. The read is trimmed to its CDR3 DNA, 45 bases read in frame from base 1. For sequencing of the TCRbeta CDR3 region, genomic DNA was extracted from the sorted cells. The immunoSEQ Assay was used for sequencing of TCRbeta CDR3 regions. TCRdb limited this immuneACCESS table to in-frame rearrangements with V and J called. A share of clones is missing; checked studies link under half to unresolved V genes, and the rest is unexplained. Within this sample are tens of thousands of clones, with around 85% of them counted one time only. The ten biggest clones cover roughly 20% of the sample.

Sample: CD4+ or CD8+ T cells sorted from blood, taken in a trial of the OX40 agonist ivuxolimab. The sequence came from an adult with an advanced solid tumor such as melanoma, head and neck, liver or kidney cancer. Recombination joined TRBV6-6 with TRBJ1-4; the D gene lacks a confident call. The CDR3 region reads CASSYSAPTNEKLFF. In nucleotides, the sequence is TGTGCCAGCAGTTACTCGGCGCCCACTAATGAAAAACTGTTTTTT.